This TCR beta chain was sequenced during a study of cytomegalovirus exposure and HLA in healthy donors. Concerning this clone: What it binds is unknown.

Amplification used 60 Vbeta primers and 13 Jbeta primers. The table came from immunoSEQ multiplex PCR; TCRdb's copy has only in-frame clones and leaves some out. The table shows 150,000 to 170,000 clones, with roughly 80% occurring only once. Study-level findings and limits: Rarity held for most TCR sequences, but there were some public TCRs that occurred in many donors. Previously analyzed data showed that most TCR beta V segments were productive at a frequency of about 87% or about 30%. A few CMV-associated chains were confirmed in vitro to be specific for CMV antigens.

The sample was PBMCs. This sequence was found in a woman in her thirties or forties in good health and CMV-seronegative.

DNA for the CDR3: TGTGCCAGCAGCTTAGAGGACAGCCAATTTAGCGAGCAGTACTTC. This gives the protein CASSLEDSQFSEQYF. This rearrangement joins TRBV13 to TRBJ2-7, with D possibly being TRBD1 (6 bases). Germline V gene lookup returns CDR1 PRHDT and CDR2 FYEKMQ (reference sequence). This CDR3 region has 15 residues. The V gene lost 1 base and the J gene lost 6 bases, with 16 bases spanning the gap.